This T cell receptor beta chain is drawn from a study of blood T cell repertoires in COVID-19. The CDR3 is 14 amino acids. V gave up 4 bases and J gave up 3 bases, with 10 bases separating them. Looked up from germline, CDR1 is SGHDT and CDR2 is YYEEEE. Sequenced by immunoSEQ multiplex PCR; TCRdb stores in-frame clones only, minus some. The repertoire consists of fewer than 250,000 clones, with about 77% occurring once and the leading ten covering around a sixth. The chain carries TRBV5-6 and TRBJ1-4; D is uncertain. Specimen: PBMCs or T cells enriched from blood (not recorded which). The sequence was collected from a woman aged 45 to 65 with acute COVID-19. In DNA, the CDR3 is TGTGCCAGCAGCCCCCGAGTGGCTAATGAAAAACTGTTTTTT. Translating it yields CASSPRVANEKLFF.